Each of the 23 T cell receptor beta chains below was sequenced from the same sample in a study of T-cell reconstitution after alpha-beta-depleted transplantation in children. The TCRbeta library incorporated unique molecular identifiers. TCRdb processed the PCR reads anew with MiXCR; each CDR3 protein has one entry. The data contain hundreds of thousands of distinct CDR3 sequences, 13% of them singletons. Source: PBMCs, mostly from graft donor cells, taken 360 days after TCRalphabeta/CD19-depleted stem cell transplant. The receptors shown here come from a male patient aged 10 to 17 who had a stem cell transplant for acute myeloid leukemia, so the T cells may come from the graft donor.

There are many counts of this clonotype. The chain is built from TRBV5-4 and TRBJ2-1; no reliable D call. Germline lookup yields CDR1 SGHNT and CDR2 YYREEE (reference sequence). The CDR3 has 14 amino acids. The germline V and J ends were trimmed by 2 bases and 0 bases, with 6 bases remaining between them. CDR3 coding DNA: TGTGCCAGCAGCTTTTCGGGCTCCTACAATGAGCAGTTCTTC. This sequence encodes CASSFSGSYNEQFF.

The chain joins TRBV9 to TRBJ2-3; a weak D match, TRBD1 (5 bases). Trimming removed 0 bases at V and 2 bases at J, with 10 bases between. CDR1 is SGDLS, CDR2 YYNGEE, per germline. The CDR3 spans 15 residues. CDR3 amino acids: CASSVATAITDTQYF. The CDR3 nucleotides are TGTGCCAGCAGCGTAGCGACAGCTATCACAGATACGCAGTATTTT.

This clonotype showed up just a few times. Written as DNA, the CDR3 is TGTGCCAGCACCCGGGGGGGACTAGCGGGAGTATGGGATGAGCAGTTCTTC. Translating it yields CASTRGGLAGVWDEQFF. This chain connects TRBV27 to TRBJ2-1; TRBD2 matches at 14 bases. Looked up from germline, CDR1 is MNHEY and CDR2 is SMNVEV (reference sequence). The V and J ends lost 7 bases and 8 bases, in that order; junction bases with no gene match: 13. The CDR3 totals 17 residues.

CDR3 loop: CASRDSGYEQYF. DNA of the CDR3: TGTGCCAGCAGGGACAGTGGCTACGAGCAGTACTTC. The rearrangement joins TRBV6-2 or TRBV6-3 to TRBJ2-7; D might be TRBD1 (6 bases). Per germline, CDR1 MNHEY and CDR2 SVGEGT. The CDR3 has 12 residues. The V and J ends lost 6 bases and 3 bases respectively, with 9 bases between them.

This clonotype was seen many times. V usage is TRBV28 and J usage is TRBJ2-3; D perhaps matches TRBD1 (7 bases). Germline CDR1 is MDHEN and CDR2 is SYDVKM. The CDR3 sequence is 15 residues long. V shed 8 bases and J shed 2 bases, with 17 bases lying between them. CDR3 in DNA: TGTGCCAGCTGCAGGGGGGACACTTACACAGATACGCAGTATTTT. It codes for CASCRGDTYTDTQYF. Together with reference TRBV28 and TRBJ2-3, the CDR3 gives the full variable domain: DVKVTQSSRYLVKRTGEKVFLECVQDMDHENMFWYRQDPGLGLRLIYFSYDVKMKEKGDIPEGYSVSREKKERFSLILESASTNQTSMYLCASCRGDTYTDTQYFGPGTRLTVL.

This clonotype was detected a few times. V is TRBV11-1 and J is TRBJ2-3, with 7 positions matching TRBD1. Germline V gene sequence: CDR1 SGHAT, CDR2 FQDESV (reference sequence). CDR3 length: 18 amino acids. V dropped 1 base and J dropped 2; count of bases not matched to a gene: 12. The CDR3 region has the DNA TGTGCCAGCAGCTTAGGTCTCACTACAGGGGTCCACACAGATACGCAGTATTTT. Amino acid sequence: CASSLGLTTGVHTDTQYF. Drawing the rest from reference TRBV11-1 and TRBJ2-3, the complete variable domain is EAEVAQSPRYKITEKSQAVAFWCDPISGHATLYWYRQILGQGPELLVQFQDESVVDDSQLPKDRFSAERLKGVDSTLKIQPAELGDSAMYLCASSLGLTTGVHTDTQYFGPGTRLTVL.

This clonotype was counted a few times. V is TRBV20-1 and J is TRBJ2-1; TRBD2 matches 10 bases. The germline V gene has CDR1 DFQATT and CDR2 SNEGSKA (reference sequence). The CDR3 sequence is 14 residues long. With V trimmed by 6 bases and J by 8 bases, 10 bases remained unmatched. DNA of the CDR3: TGCAGTGCCGTTGTTAGCGGGGGGTGGGATGAGCAGTTCTTC. Amino acids: CSAVVSGGWDEQFF.

This clonotype was detected many times. The chain joins TRBV28 to TRBJ1-1; TRBD1 is a possible D gene (5 bases). The germline V and J ends were trimmed by 7 bases and 7 bases, with 13 bases remaining between them. From germline, CDR1 is MDHEN and CDR2 SYDVKM. This CDR3 is 12 amino acids long. CDR3 sequence (DNA): TGTGCCAGCAACTGGGGCGGTCTTGAAGCTTTCTTT. It encodes CASNWGGLEAFF.

This clonotype appeared a few times. The genes are TRBV20-1 and TRBJ2-1; tentatively, D is TRBD2 (6 bases). CDR3 length: 15 residues. With 3 bases removed from V and 1 base from J, the gap between germline ends came to 13 bases. Germline lookup yields CDR1 DFQATT and CDR2 SNEGSKA (reference sequence). CDR3 nucleotide sequence: TGCAGTGCTAGCGGTCGGGACTCATCCTACAATGAGCAGTTCTTC. Its translation: CSASGRDSSYNEQFF.

The rearrangement links TRBV29-1 to TRBJ2-5; 8 bases align to TRBD2. CDR3 length: 15 residues. J gave up 4 bases and V 4 bases, and 11 bases lay outside the gene matches. The germline V gene encodes CDR1 SQVTM and CDR2 ANQGSEA. Here the CDR3 reads CSVGKGLAPRETQYF. CDR3 in DNA: TGCAGCGTTGGTAAAGGACTAGCCCCAAGAGAGACCCAGTACTTC.

This clonotype was detected only a few times. The V call is TRBV24-1, the J call TRBJ2-7; 9 positions match TRBD1. The V and J ends lost 6 bases and 4 bases, in that order; junction bases with no gene match: 6. CDR1 KGHDR and CDR2 SFDVKD come from the germline V gene. This CDR3 is built from 14 residues. The CDR3 region has the DNA TGTGCCACCAGTTATGGGGGACAGGGATACGAGCAGTACTTC. This encodes CATSYGGQGYEQYF.

The gene calls are TRBV28 and TRBJ2-6; no definite D call. The CDR3 consists of 18 residues. V was clipped by 2 bases and J by 0 bases, with 14 bases between them. In germline, CDR1 is MDHEN, CDR2 SYDVKM. The CDR3 DNA reads as TGTGCCAGCAGTTTAAGGGCAGGTCTCGGCTCTGGGGCCAACGTCCTGACTTTC. It yields the protein CASSLRAGLGSGANVLTF.

This clonotype has more than one count but fewer than ten. The CDR3 protein is CASSRPSDRGYGYTF. The DNA of the CDR3 is TGTGCCAGCAGCCGCCCTAGCGACAGGGGCTACGGCTACACCTTC. This chain links TRBV28 with TRBJ1-2; 8 bases match TRBD1. V dropped 6 bases and J dropped 8; count of bases not matched to a gene: 14. Germline V lookup: CDR1 MDHEN, CDR2 SYDVKM. This CDR3 has 15 amino acids.

This rearrangement joins TRBV28 to TRBJ2-5; no definite D call. Trimming took off 3 bases at V and 5 bases at J, with 10 bases between the two ends. The CDR3 sequence is 13 residues long. Germline CDR1 is MDHEN and CDR2 is SYDVKM. CDR3 residues: CASSFGVIETQYF. CDR3 sequence (DNA): TGTGCCAGCAGTTTTGGGGTAATCGAGACCCAGTACTTC.

V and J are TRBV18 and TRBJ2-1; 8 nucleotides match TRBD1. V dropped 3 bases and J dropped 9; count of bases not matched to a gene: 7. Germline loops: CDR1 KGHSH, CDR2 LQKENI. This CDR3 is 14 amino acids long. CDR3 sequence reads: CASSPVQGAREQFF. Here the CDR3 DNA reads TGTGCCAGCTCACCGGTTCAGGGGGCCCGTGAGCAGTTCTTC.

This clonotype was detected many times. The chain links TRBV7-9 to TRBJ2-7; the match to TRBD1 covers 9 bases. The CDR3 length is 16 residues. Trimming removed 5 bases from V and 4 bases from J; junction bases left unmatched: 12. The germline V gene encodes CDR1 SEHNR and CDR2 FQNEAQ (reference sequence). The CDR3 region has the DNA TGTGCCAGCAGCCCCTCAATGGGACAGGGTTTGTACGAGCAGTACTTC. Protein: CASSPSMGQGLYEQYF.

V and J are TRBV28 and TRBJ2-7; D is unresolved. This CDR3 is built from 14 residues. Germline V lookup: CDR1 MDHEN, CDR2 SYDVKM. V lost 6 bases, J lost 2 bases, and 14 bases lay in between. CDR3 residues: CASSPLRRAYEQYF. The CDR3 DNA reads TGTGCCAGCAGCCCCTTGCGTCGAGCCTACGAGCAGTACTTC.

This clonotype was seen ten or more times. This chain joins TRBV18 and TRBJ2-3; D gene uncertain. V was clipped by 6 bases and J by 6 bases, with 13 bases between them. The length of the CDR3 is 13 residues. Germline CDR1 and CDR2: KGHSH and LQKENI. CDR3 sequence: CASSYLAADTQYF. The CDR3 DNA follows: TGTGCCAGCTCCTATTTAGCTGCCGATACGCAGTATTTT.

Only a few counts were recorded for this clonotype. The gene calls are TRBV4-2 and TRBJ2-2; the D gene is possibly TRBD1 (5 bases). From germline, CDR1 is LGHNA and CDR2 YNFKEQ. The CDR3 spans 16 residues. Trimming took off 5 bases at V and 3 bases at J, with 16 bases between the two ends. The CDR3: CASSVWSDRDTGELFF. CDR3 DNA sequence: TGTGCCAGCAGCGTCTGGAGCGACAGAGACACCGGGGAGCTGTTTTTT.

The genes are TRBV6-2 or TRBV6-3 and TRBJ2-1; 10 nucleotides match TRBD2. CDR1 is MNHEY and CDR2 is SVGEGT in the germline V gene. The CDR3 sequence is 15 residues long. The V gene end was trimmed by 6 bases and the J gene end by 8 bases; junction bases not matched to a gene: 10. The CDR3 region is CASRGLADIGDEQFF. CDR3 nucleotides: TGTGCCAGCAGAGGACTAGCGGATATTGGGGATGAGCAGTTCTTC.

This clonotype was found a few times. The chain links TRBV7-9 to TRBJ2-5; D ambiguous. Trimming removed 3 bases from V and 3 bases from J, with 17 bases in between. This CDR3 has 16 amino acids. The germline V gene encodes CDR1 SEHNR and CDR2 FQNEAQ (reference sequence). The CDR3 loop reads CASSFIILASKETQYF. The CDR3 nucleotides read TGTGCCAGCAGCTTTATAATTTTGGCTAGTAAAGAGACCCAGTACTTC.

V usage is TRBV5-1 and J usage is TRBJ2-7; either TRBD1 or TRBD2 may fit D (5 bases each). The ends were cut back, 4 bases at V and 2 bases at J, with 16 bases in the middle. Germline V gene lookup returns CDR1 SGHRS and CDR2 YFSETQ. There are 15 residues in the CDR3. In nucleotides, the CDR3 is TGCGCCAGCAGCGATCCCGGGGACCCGCCCTACGAGCAGTACTTC. Translating gives CASSDPGDPPYEQYF.

The chain is built from TRBV10-3 and TRBJ2-1; 8 bases align to TRBD2. V trimming: 3 bases; J trimming: 4 bases; junction bases outside the gene matches: 8. CDR3 size: 16 residues. Germline lookup yields CDR1 ENHRY and CDR2 SYGVKD. The CDR3 loop reads CAISETSGSMYNEQFF. CDR3 in DNA: TGTGCCATCAGTGAAACCAGCGGGAGTATGTACAATGAGCAGTTCTTC.